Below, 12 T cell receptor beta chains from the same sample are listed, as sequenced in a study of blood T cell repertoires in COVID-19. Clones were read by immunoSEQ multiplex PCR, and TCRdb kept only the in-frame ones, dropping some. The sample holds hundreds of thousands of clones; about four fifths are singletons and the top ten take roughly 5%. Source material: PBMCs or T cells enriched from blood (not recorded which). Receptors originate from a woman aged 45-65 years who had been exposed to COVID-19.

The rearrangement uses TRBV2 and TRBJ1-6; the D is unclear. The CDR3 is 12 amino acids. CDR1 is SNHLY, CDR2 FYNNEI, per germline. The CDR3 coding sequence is TGTGCAGATAGCTCCTATAATTCACCCCTCCACTTT. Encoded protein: CADSSYNSPLHF.

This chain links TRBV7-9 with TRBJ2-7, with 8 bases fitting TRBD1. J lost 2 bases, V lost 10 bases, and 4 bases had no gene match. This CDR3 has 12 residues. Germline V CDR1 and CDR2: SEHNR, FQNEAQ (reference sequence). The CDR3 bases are TGTGCCACTCGGACAGGGACCTACGAGCAGTACTTC. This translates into CATRTGTYEQYF.

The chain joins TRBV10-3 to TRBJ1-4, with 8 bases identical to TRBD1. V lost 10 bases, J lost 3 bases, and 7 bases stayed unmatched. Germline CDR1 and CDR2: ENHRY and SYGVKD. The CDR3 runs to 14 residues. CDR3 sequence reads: CATSQGAPNEKLFF. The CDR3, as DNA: TGTGCCACCTCTCAGGGGGCCCCTAATGAAAAACTGTTTTTT.

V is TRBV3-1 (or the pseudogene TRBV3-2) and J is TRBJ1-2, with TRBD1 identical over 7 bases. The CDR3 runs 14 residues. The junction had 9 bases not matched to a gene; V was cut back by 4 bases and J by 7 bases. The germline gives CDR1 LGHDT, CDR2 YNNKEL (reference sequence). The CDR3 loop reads CASSLTTGRSGYTF. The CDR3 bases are TGTGCCAGCAGCCTAACGACAGGGCGGAGTGGCTACACCTTC.

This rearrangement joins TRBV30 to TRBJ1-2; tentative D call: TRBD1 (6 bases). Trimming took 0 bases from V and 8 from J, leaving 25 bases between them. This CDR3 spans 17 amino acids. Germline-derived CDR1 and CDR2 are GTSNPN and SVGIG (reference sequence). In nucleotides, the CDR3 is TGTGCCTGGAGTGTACAACCCGACAGGCCGGCAGGAAAAGGCTACACCTTC. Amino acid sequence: CAWSVQPDRPAGKGYTF.

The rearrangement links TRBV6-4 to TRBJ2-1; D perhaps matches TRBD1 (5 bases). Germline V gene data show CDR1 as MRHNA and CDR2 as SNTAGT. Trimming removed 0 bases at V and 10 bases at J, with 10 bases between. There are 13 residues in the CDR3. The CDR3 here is CASSDSGQGEQFF. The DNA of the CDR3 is TGTGCCAGCAGTGACTCTGGACAAGGAGAGCAGTTCTTC.

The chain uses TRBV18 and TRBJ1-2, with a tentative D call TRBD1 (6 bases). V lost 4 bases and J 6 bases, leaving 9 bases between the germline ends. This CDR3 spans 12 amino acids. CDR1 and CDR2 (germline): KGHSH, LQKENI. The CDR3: CASSQGGDGYTF. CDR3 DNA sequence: TGTGCCAGCTCACAAGGGGGGGATGGCTACACCTTC.

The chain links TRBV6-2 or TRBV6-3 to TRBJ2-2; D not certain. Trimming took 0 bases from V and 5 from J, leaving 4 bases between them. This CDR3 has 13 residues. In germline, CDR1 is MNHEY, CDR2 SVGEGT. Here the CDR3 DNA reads TGTGCCAGCAGTTACTCGAGAACCGGGGAGCTGTTTTTT. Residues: CASSYSRTGELFF.

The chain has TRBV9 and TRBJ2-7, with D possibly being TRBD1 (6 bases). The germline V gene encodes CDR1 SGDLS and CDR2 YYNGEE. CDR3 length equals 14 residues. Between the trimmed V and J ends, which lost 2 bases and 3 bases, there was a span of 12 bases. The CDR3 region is CASSVGGPLYEQYF. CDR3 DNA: TGTGCCAGCAGCGTTGGGGGCCCCCTCTACGAGCAGTACTTC.

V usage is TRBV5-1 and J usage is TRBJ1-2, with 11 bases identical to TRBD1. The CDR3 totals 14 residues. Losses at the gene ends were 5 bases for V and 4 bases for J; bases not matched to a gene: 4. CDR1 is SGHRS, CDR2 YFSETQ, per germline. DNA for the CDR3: TGCGCCAGCAGTGTGGGGACAGGGGGCTATGGCTACACCTTC. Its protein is CASSVGTGGYGYTF.

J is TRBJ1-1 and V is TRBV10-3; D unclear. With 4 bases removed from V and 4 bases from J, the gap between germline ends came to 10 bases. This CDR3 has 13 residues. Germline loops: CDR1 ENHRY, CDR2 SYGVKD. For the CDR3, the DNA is TGTGCCATCAGTGGTACAGCAGTCACTGAAGCTTTCTTT. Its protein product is CAISGTAVTEAFF.

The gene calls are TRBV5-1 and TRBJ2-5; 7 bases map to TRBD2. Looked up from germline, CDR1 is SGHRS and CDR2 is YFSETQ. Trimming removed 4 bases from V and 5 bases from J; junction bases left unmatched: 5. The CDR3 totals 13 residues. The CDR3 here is CASSPSGEETQYF. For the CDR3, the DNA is TGCGCCAGCAGCCCCAGCGGGGAGGAGACCCAGTACTTC.